This T cell receptor (beta chain) came from a study of cytomegalovirus exposure and HLA in healthy donors. This clone was found a few times. Its antigen is unknown. General observations from the study: Later analysis suggested links between common viral pathogens and several top significant clusters.

Germline CDR1 reads PRHDT; CDR2 reads FYEKMQ (reference sequence). The CDR3 has 16 residues. The ends lost 0 bases at V and 9 bases at J; junction bases unmatched: 6. PCR involved 60 Vbeta and 13 Jbeta primers. This table comes from immunoSEQ multiplex PCR, and its TCRdb copy is limited to in-frame clones, with some not included. The table lists around 88,000 clones, more than 60% of them singletons. The sample consisted of PBMCs. This chain links TRBV13 with TRBJ2-1; TRBD2 aligns across 12 bases. The sequence came from a man aged 45 to 65 in good health and CMV-seropositive. CDR3 region: CASSLGASGGAREQFF. As DNA, the CDR3 is TGTGCCAGCAGCTTAGGGGCTAGCGGGGGGGCACGTGAGCAGTTCTTC. The whole variable domain, remainder taken from reference TRBV13 and TRBJ2-1, is AAGVIQSPRHLIKEKRETATLKCYPIPRHDTVYWYQQGPGQDPQFLISFYEKMQSDKGSIPDRFSAQQFSDYHSELNMSSLELGDSALYFCASSLGASGGAREQFFGPGTRLTVL.